The 14 T cell receptor beta chains below come from one sample, sequenced in a study of cytomegalovirus exposure and HLA in healthy donors. It was with 60 Vbeta and 13 Jbeta primers that the PCR ran. Measured with immunoSEQ multiplex PCR; TCRdb has only the in-frame clones, and not every one. This table has fewer than 120,000 clones, about 80% appearing once. The specimen was PBMCs. These receptors were taken from a man aged 30-40 years in good health and CMV-seropositive.

This clone has just one count. The chain couples TRBV11-2 to TRBJ1-1, with D possibly being TRBD1 (5 bases). V was clipped by 2 bases and J by 1 base, with 5 bases between them. The CDR3 loop spans 13 amino acids. Germline values: CDR1 SGHAT, CDR2 FQNNGV. The CDR3 here is CASSLRGNTEAFF. The CDR3 nucleotides read TGTGCCAGCAGCTTAAGGGGGAACACTGAAGCTTTCTTT.

The chain links TRBV13 to TRBJ2-7; 9 nucleotides match TRBD1. CDR1 and CDR2 (germline): PRHDT, FYEKMQ (reference sequence). The V and J ends lost 5 bases and 0 bases, in that order; junction bases with no gene match: 8. There are 16 residues in the CDR3. The CDR3 loop is CASSPRGTGISYEQYF. As DNA, the CDR3 is TGTGCCAGCAGCCCACGCGGGACAGGGATCTCCTACGAGCAGTACTTC.

This chain uses TRBV6-5 with TRBJ2-7; tentatively, D is TRBD2 (5 bases). The CDR3 totals 12 residues. The germline V gene encodes CDR1 MNHEY and CDR2 SVGAGI. Trimming removed 5 bases at V and 4 bases at J, with 9 bases between. CDR3 coding DNA: TGTGCCAGCAGTCCCCCGGGGTACGAGCAGTACTTC. Translating it yields CASSPPGYEQYF.

This clone occurred a few times. The chain couples TRBV19 to TRBJ2-5, with TRBD1 as a possible D gene (6 bases). Germline loops: CDR1 LNHDA, CDR2 SQIVND (reference sequence). The CDR3 spans 14 residues. The V gene lost 6 bases and the J gene lost 2 bases, with 13 bases spanning the gap. CDR3 DNA: TGTGCCAGTAGCGGACAGAACCAGCAAGAGACCCAGTACTTC. Amino acid sequence: CASSGQNQQETQYF.

The genes are TRBV5-4 and TRBJ1-4; the match to TRBD1 covers 7 bases. Germline CDR1 reads SGHNT; CDR2 reads YYREEE (reference sequence). The junction had 8 bases not matched to a gene; V was cut back by 4 bases and J by 5 bases. The CDR3 contains 15 residues. CDR3 sequence reads: CASSTGQARNEKLFF. The DNA of the CDR3 is TGTGCCAGCAGCACCGGACAGGCTCGAAATGAAAAACTGTTTTTT.

This chain links TRBV19 with TRBJ1-5; TRBD1 matches at 7 bases. V shed 7 bases, J shed 6 bases, and the junction held 9 bases outside the gene matches. Germline V lookup: CDR1 LNHDA, CDR2 SQIVND (reference sequence). This CDR3 comprises 14 residues. CDR3 sequence (DNA): TGTGCCAGTAACGTACAGGGGTACGGTCAGCCCCAGCATTTT. It yields the protein CASNVQGYGQPQHF.

This chain uses TRBV5-4 with TRBJ1-2; a weak D match, TRBD1 (6 bases). Germline CDR1 reads SGHNT; CDR2 reads YYREEE (reference sequence). V shed 2 bases and J shed 5 bases, with 16 bases lying between them. CDR3 length: 15 residues. Here the CDR3 DNA reads TGTGCCAGCAGCTTTTCGTTGGGGGGGCAATATGGCTACACCTTC. This gives the protein CASSFSLGGQYGYTF.

The chain carries TRBV9 and TRBJ2-3; a weak D match, TRBD1 (5 bases). The germline V gene has CDR1 SGDLS and CDR2 YYNGEE. The V and J ends lost 6 bases and 0 bases respectively, with 14 bases between them. The CDR3 contains 15 residues. CDR3 nucleotides: TGTGCCAGCACCACCGGACAAGAGAGCACAGATACGCAGTATTTT. Residues: CASTTGQESTDTQYF. Looking up the rest from reference TRBV9 and TRBJ2-3 gives the full variable domain: DSGVTQTPKHLITATGQRVTLRCSPRSGDLSVYWYQQSLDQGLQFLIQYYNGEERAKGNILERFSAQQFPDLHSELNLSSLELGDSALYFCASTTGQESTDTQYFGPGTRLTVL.

This clone was recorded once. The rearrangement uses TRBV5-5 and TRBJ1-2; TRBD1 aligns across 7 bases. V lost 4 bases to trimming and J lost 10 bases; unmatched junction nucleotides: 16. CDR3 length equals 15 residues. Germline CDR1 SGHKS, CDR2 YYEKEE (reference sequence). The CDR3 protein is CASSARQGYAIDYTF. The CDR3, as DNA: TGTGCCAGCAGCGCCCGACAGGGTTACGCGATTGACTACACCTTC.

This rearrangement joins TRBV28 to TRBJ1-4; 9 bases fit TRBD1. With 3 bases clipped from V and 8 bases from J, the junction kept 4 bases outside the gene matches. The germline gives CDR1 MDHEN, CDR2 SYDVKM. The CDR3 loop spans 14 amino acids. CDR3 coding DNA: TGTGCCAGCAGTTTGGACAGGGGTGGGGAAAAACTGTTTTTT. Residues: CASSLDRGGEKLFF.

The rearrangement joins TRBV7-2 to TRBJ2-7, with a possible D match to TRBD2 (6 bases). Looked up from germline, CDR1 is SGHTA and CDR2 is FQGNSA. CDR3 length: 13 amino acids. V lost 4 bases and J lost 4, with 11 bases in between. The CDR3 is CASSSQEGYEQYF. DNA of the CDR3: TGTGCCAGCAGCTCCCAGGAGGGGTACGAGCAGTACTTC.

The chain is built from TRBV27 and TRBJ2-1; D is possibly TRBD2 (6 bases). Trimming stripped 5 bases from V and 0 bases from J, with 14 bases between. The CDR3 loop spans 16 amino acids. The germline V gene encodes CDR1 MNHEY and CDR2 SMNVEV (reference sequence). The CDR3 coding sequence is TGTGCCAGCAGTCTAATAGCGGTGGGCTCCTACAATGAGCAGTTCTTC. Amino acid sequence: CASSLIAVGSYNEQFF.

The chain couples TRBV9 to TRBJ2-3; TRBD2 matches 8 bases. The CDR3 loop spans 16 amino acids. In germline, CDR1 is SGDLS, CDR2 YYNGEE. J lost 2 bases, V lost 0 bases, and 5 bases had no gene match. CDR3 amino acids: CASSVVSGGTTDTQYF. CDR3 DNA sequence: TGTGCCAGCAGCGTAGTCTCGGGGGGGACCACAGATACGCAGTATTTT.

This sequence joins TRBV19 and TRBJ1-5, with a possible D match to TRBD1 (6 bases). The CDR3 is 14 residues long. Germline-derived CDR1 and CDR2 are LNHDA and SQIVND (reference sequence). Between the trimmed V and J ends, which lost 8 bases and 0 bases, there was a span of 11 bases. CDR3 DNA sequence: TGTGCCAGTGAGGACAGACCTAGCAATCAGCCCCAGCATTTT. This translates into CASEDRPSNQPQHF.